The 27 T cell receptor beta chains in this list originate from one sample, sequenced in a study of PD-L1 blockade in urothelial cancer. Produced via immunoSEQ multiplex PCR; TCRdb's table is partial and in-frame only. The sample lists about 95,000 clones; 87% were seen once. Stated time point: pretreatment peripheral blood. The source was PBMCs, collected around atezolizumab (anti-PD-L1) treatment. These receptors originate from a man in his sixties with urothelial cancer.

The V call is TRBV5-1, the J call TRBJ2-3; TRBD2 is a possible D gene (6 bases). The CDR3 covers 14 residues. CDR1 is SGHRS, CDR2 YFSETQ, per germline. The germline V and J ends were trimmed by 4 bases and 4 bases, with 13 bases remaining between them. The CDR3 nucleotides read TGCGCCAGCAGCACCGCGGGACGCCCAGATACGCAGTATTTT. It specifies CASSTAGRPDTQYF.

CDR3 residues: CARGGRTEAFF. In DNA, the CDR3 is TGTGCCAGGGGGGGGCGGACTGAAGCTTTCTTT. The rearrangement joins TRBV2 to TRBJ1-1; possibly TRBD1 for D (6 bases). V lost 9 bases and J lost 5, with 10 bases in between. Germline V CDR1 and CDR2: SNHLY, FYNNEI. The CDR3 sequence is 11 residues long.

The chain recombines TRBV5-8 with TRBJ2-1; 12 positions agree with TRBD2. Germline CDR1 and CDR2: SGHTS and YDEGEE. The ends lost 4 bases at V and 4 bases at J; junction bases unmatched: 15. The CDR3 covers 19 residues. Written as DNA, the CDR3 is TGTGCCAGCAGCCCGCGCGGGCTAGCGGGAGGGCCCCGATACAATGAGCAGTTCTTC. Translating gives CASSPRGLAGGPRYNEQFF.

J is TRBJ1-5 and V is TRBV5-5; possibly TRBD1 for D (6 bases). CDR3 length equals 15 residues. V was pared by 1 base and J by 6 bases, with 14 bases between. The germline gives CDR1 SGHKS, CDR2 YYEKEE (reference sequence). The CDR3 sequence is CASSLTGNVGQPQHF. In nucleotides, the CDR3 is TGTGCCAGCAGCTTGACAGGGAACGTTGGTCAGCCCCAGCATTTT. The whole variable domain, filled in from reference TRBV5-5 and TRBJ1-5, reads DAGVTQSPTHLIKTRGQQVTLRCSPISGHKSVSWYQQVLGQGPQFIFQYYEKEERGRGNFPDRFSARQFPNYSSELNVNALLLGDSALYLCASSLTGNVGQPQHFGDGTRLSIL.

V usage is TRBV7-2 and J usage is TRBJ2-7; 7 bases line up with TRBD1. V trimming: 6 bases; J trimming: 5 bases; junction bases outside the gene matches: 4. There are 12 residues in the CDR3. The germline gives CDR1 SGHTA, CDR2 FQGNSA. The CDR3 region is CASSHRGNEQYF. The CDR3 DNA follows: TGTGCCAGCAGTCACAGGGGAAACGAGCAGTACTTC.

The V gene is TRBV11-2, the J gene TRBJ1-1; the D gene is possibly TRBD1 (6 bases). CDR3 length: 14 amino acids. Germline V gene data show CDR1 as SGHAT and CDR2 as FQNNGV. With 5 bases removed from V and 2 bases from J, the gap between germline ends came to 12 bases. This chain's CDR3 is CASSPDSSNTEAFF. The CDR3 bases are TGTGCCAGCAGCCCGGACAGCTCAAACACTGAAGCTTTCTTT.

This chain joins TRBV27 and TRBJ1-3, with no clear D. The V gene lost 10 bases and the J gene lost 5 bases, with 12 bases spanning the gap. This CDR3 is 12 amino acids long. Looked up from germline, CDR1 is MNHEY and CDR2 is SMNVEV (reference sequence). The CDR3 is CAIRGVRNTIYF. As DNA, the CDR3 is TGTGCCATCAGAGGAGTAAGAAACACCATATATTTT.

The rearrangement joins TRBV7-9 to TRBJ2-7, with a tentative D call TRBD2 (6 bases). Trimming cost V 4 bases and J 5 bases, with 18 bases left between them. Per germline, CDR1 SEHNR and CDR2 FQNEAQ (reference sequence). CDR3 size: 15 residues. The CDR3 region is CASSSPRGNWDEQYF. CDR3 nucleotide sequence: TGTGCCAGCAGCTCCCCCCGGGGGAACTGGGACGAGCAGTACTTC.

The chain joins TRBV29-1 to TRBJ2-5; the match to TRBD1 covers 7 bases. This CDR3 comprises 11 residues. The V gene's germline CDR1 is SQVTM and CDR2 ANQGSEA. J gave up 7 bases and V 8 bases, and 7 bases lay outside the gene matches. CDR3 DNA: TGCAGCTCTCCATACAGGGGGACCCAGTACTTC. As protein: CSSPYRGTQYF.

J is TRBJ2-3 and V is TRBV5-1; tentative D call: TRBD1 (6 bases). This CDR3 has 13 residues. Trimming shortened V by 4 bases and J by 4 bases, and 10 bases separated the two germline ends. Germline loops: CDR1 SGHRS, CDR2 YFSETQ. This chain's CDR3 is CASSRGQSDTQYF. CDR3 bases: TGCGCCAGCAGCCGAGGACAGTCAGATACGCAGTATTTT.

The chain uses TRBV9 and TRBJ1-4, with a possible D match to TRBD1 (5 bases). The CDR3 consists of 16 residues. The V end lost 0 bases, the J end lost 8 bases, and 17 bases lay between the germline ends. Germline V gene data show CDR1 as SGDLS and CDR2 as YYNGEE. As DNA, the CDR3 is TGTGCCAGCAGCGTAGCCCCCGGGTGGGGGGGAGAAAAACTGTTTTTT. Its protein is CASSVAPGWGGEKLFF.

V gene TRBV5-6 combines with J gene TRBJ1-1; TRBD1 agrees at 8 bases. The CDR3 runs to 13 residues. Germline V gives CDR1 SGHDT, CDR2 YYEEEE. J gave up 6 bases and V 0 bases, and 1 base lay outside the gene matches. This chain's CDR3 is CASSLAGGPEAFF. CDR3 coding DNA: TGTGCCAGCAGCTTGGCAGGGGGCCCTGAAGCTTTCTTT.

The chain couples TRBV5-8 to TRBJ2-1, with 9 bases identical to TRBD1. The CDR3 consists of 15 residues. Germline values: CDR1 SGHTS, CDR2 YDEGEE. Unmatched junction bases numbered 6, after V lost 4 bases and J lost 4 bases. CDR3: CASSESGQGYNEQFF. CDR3 nucleotide sequence: TGTGCCAGCAGCGAAAGTGGACAGGGGTACAATGAGCAGTTCTTC.

Many counts were recorded for this clone. The chain links TRBV7-2 to TRBJ1-1; a possible D gene is TRBD1 (6 bases). Trimming shortened V by 5 bases and J by 1 base, and 23 bases separated the two germline ends. This CDR3 spans 18 amino acids. Germline CDR1 reads SGHTA; CDR2 reads FQGNSA. The chain's CDR3 is CASSAREDRSLGNTEAFF. CDR3 sequence (DNA): TGTGCCAGCAGCGCACGAGAGGACAGATCGCTCGGGAACACTGAAGCTTTCTTT. The full variable domain, with the rest looked up from reference TRBV7-2 and TRBJ1-1, is GAGVSQSPSNKVTEKGKDVELRCDPISGHTALYWYRQSLGQGLEFLIYFQGNSAPDKSGLPSDRFSAERTGGSVSTLTIQRTQQEDSAVYLCASSAREDRSLGNTEAFFGQGTRLTVV.

The chain has TRBV5-1 and TRBJ2-5, with D perhaps matching TRBD1 (6 bases). CDR3 length equals 17 residues. Trimming took off 0 bases at V and 1 base at J, with 16 bases between the two ends. CDR1 SGHRS and CDR2 YFSETQ come from the germline V gene. CDR3 in DNA: TGCGCCAGCAGCTTGGCCCCCGTTTGGGGGCCCCAAGAGACCCAGTACTTC. It yields the protein CASSLAPVWGPQETQYF. Drawing the rest from reference TRBV5-1 and TRBJ2-5, the complete variable domain is KAGVTQTPRYLIKTRGQQVTLSCSPISGHRSVSWYQQTPGQGLQFLFEYFSETQRNKGNFPGRFSGRQFSNSRSEMNVSTLELGDSALYLCASSLAPVWGPQETQYFGPGTRLLVL.

This rearrangement joins TRBV7-3 to TRBJ1-2, with D tentatively TRBD1 (6 bases). V was shortened by 5 bases and J by 1 base, with 8 bases between the two germline ends. The germline gives CDR1 SGHTA, CDR2 FQGTGA. CDR3 length: 13 residues. The CDR3 coding sequence is TGTGCCAGCAGCCTGGACAGTAACTATGGCTACACCTTC. Translation gives CASSLDSNYGYTF.

The chain combines TRBV11-1 with TRBJ1-1; 8 bases agree with TRBD1. This CDR3 is built from 14 residues. Trimming took 5 bases from V and 6 from J; bases not matched to a gene: 8. Germline V gene data show CDR1 as SGHAT and CDR2 as FQDESV (reference sequence). Here the CDR3 DNA reads TGTGCCAGCAGCGGACAGGGTTATCTTCCTGAAGCTTTCTTT. The encoded protein is CASSGQGYLPEAFF.

This rearrangement joins TRBV18 to TRBJ1-5, with TRBD1 as a possible D gene (5 bases). From germline, CDR1 is KGHSH and CDR2 LQKENI. The CDR3 sequence is 15 residues long. V was shortened by 3 bases and J by 3 bases, with 12 bases between the two germline ends. This chain's CDR3 is CASSPSTVVNQPQHF. The CDR3 DNA follows: TGTGCCAGCTCACCCTCGACAGTAGTCAATCAGCCCCAGCATTTT.

The chain combines TRBV10-2 with TRBJ2-7; 9 bases align to TRBD2. The CDR3 consists of 13 residues. Germline loops: CDR1 WSHSY, CDR2 SAAADI. V shed 4 bases and J 7 bases; nucleotides not matched to a gene: 5. CDR3 nucleotides: TGCGCCAGCAGTGCGCGGGAGGGGGGGGAGCAGTACTTC. It translates to CASSAREGGEQYF.

The chain carries TRBV28 and TRBJ1-2; 8 bases match TRBD1. With V trimmed by 1 base and J by 4 bases, 5 bases remained unmatched. Germline V CDR1 and CDR2: MDHEN, SYDVKM. The CDR3 contains 15 residues. CDR3 loop: CASSLSFDRGYGYTF. CDR3 sequence (DNA): TGTGCCAGCAGTTTATCCTTTGACAGGGGCTATGGCTACACCTTC.

The rearrangement uses TRBV11-1 and TRBJ2-5; 11 bases are a match to TRBD1. The V and J ends lost 5 bases and 4 bases, in that order; junction bases with no gene match: 6. Germline CDR1 reads SGHAT; CDR2 reads FQDESV (reference sequence). The length of the CDR3 is 15 residues. The CDR3 spells CASSSRDRGGETQYF. The CDR3 nucleotides read TGTGCCAGCAGCAGCCGGGACAGGGGGGGAGAGACCCAGTACTTC.

This CDR3 reads CASSPGLAGAHEQFF. CDR3 DNA: TGTGCCAGCAGCCCCGGACTAGCGGGAGCCCATGAGCAGTTCTTC. The chain uses TRBV13 and TRBJ2-1; 13 bases agree with TRBD2. In germline, CDR1 is PRHDT, CDR2 FYEKMQ (reference sequence). Losses at the gene ends were 5 bases for V and 8 bases for J; bases not matched to a gene: 6. CDR3 length: 15 residues.

The chain joins TRBV5-1 to TRBJ1-2, with 12 positions matching TRBD1. The CDR3 loop spans 16 amino acids. Trimming cost V 4 bases and J 8 bases; bases outside gene matches: 12. Germline lookup yields CDR1 SGHRS and CDR2 YFSETQ. The CDR3 DNA is TGCGCCAGCAGCCTTGGGACAGGGGGCGTCTTGTCCGGCTACACCTTC. It codes for CASSLGTGGVLSGYTF.

The rearrangement joins TRBV20-1 to TRBJ2-1, with 8 bases fitting TRBD2. J was trimmed by 13 bases and V by 3 bases; bases with no gene match: 5. The CDR3 spans 11 residues. CDR1 DFQATT and CDR2 SNEGSKA come from the germline V gene (reference sequence). The CDR3 region has the DNA TGCAGTGCTAGTCTCGGACTAGCCCAGTTCTTC. Its translation is CSASLGLAQFF.

The chain is built from TRBV7-2 and TRBJ2-2; the match to TRBD2 covers 7 bases. V was clipped by 5 bases and J by 5 bases; unmatched bases: 11. CDR1 and CDR2 from the germline V gene are SGHTA and FQGNSA. The length of the CDR3 is 16 residues. CDR3 nucleotide sequence: TGTGCCAGCAGCCCCCCGGGACTAAAAACAACCGGGGAGCTGTTTTTT. This encodes CASSPPGLKTTGELFF.

This clone has just a few counts. The chain joins TRBV30 to TRBJ1-5; TRBD1 agrees at 7 bases. This CDR3 is built from 13 residues. Germline values: CDR1 GTSNPN, CDR2 SVGIG (reference sequence). The ends lost 3 bases at V and 10 bases at J; junction bases unmatched: 9. CDR3 in amino acids: CAWSRQGTPPQHF. The CDR3 coding sequence is TGTGCCTGGAGCCGACAGGGTACCCCCCCCCAGCATTTT.

This chain joins TRBV5-1 and TRBJ1-1; possible D gene TRBD1, 5 bases. Germline-derived CDR1 and CDR2 are SGHRS and YFSETQ. The ends were cut back, 2 bases at V and 4 bases at J, with 12 bases in the middle. The CDR3 spans 14 residues. The chain's CDR3 is CASSLQVFGTEAFF. The CDR3 DNA reads as TGCGCCAGCAGCTTACAGGTTTTCGGCACTGAAGCTTTCTTT.